What follows are 10 T cell receptor beta chains derived from one specimen sequenced in a study of shared clonotypes between healthy human individuals. This table comes from immunoSEQ multiplex PCR, and its TCRdb copy is limited to in-frame clones, with some not included. There are a few million clones in the sample; over 85% occur only once, and 1.5% to 2% lies in the top ten. Positive CCR7 selection of CD45RO-negative cells yielded the naive CD8 cells, and terminally differentiated effector memory CD45RA+ cells were excluded. The sequenced material came from naive CD8+ T cells from PBMCs. The receptors stem from a young man in good health. Some clones in this sample may be carry-over from other donors' samples.

V gene TRBV27 combines with J gene TRBJ1-1, with D possibly being TRBD1 (5 bases). V was shortened by 5 bases and J by 0 bases, with 10 bases between the two germline ends. Per the germline V gene, CDR1 is MNHEY and CDR2 is SMNVEV (reference sequence). The CDR3 is made up of 14 amino acids. CDR3 coding DNA: TGTGCCAGCAGTCCCCGGGACTTGAACACTGAAGCTTTCTTT. Translating gives CASSPRDLNTEAFF.

V is TRBV19 and J is TRBJ1-5; perhaps TRBD1 as D (6 bases). Germline V gene sequence: CDR1 LNHDA, CDR2 SQIVND (reference sequence). This CDR3 is 14 amino acids long. V was clipped by 1 base and J by 7 bases, with 11 bases between them. The CDR3 DNA follows: TGTGCCAGTAGTATAGGGGCAGGGGCCCAGCCCCAGCATTTT. Amino acid sequence: CASSIGAGAQPQHF.

This rearrangement joins TRBV4-1 to TRBJ1-2; 7 nucleotides agree with TRBD1. Germline V gene sequence: CDR1 MGHRA, CDR2 YSYEKL. The V segment lost 0 bases and the J segment 4 bases; nucleotides outside the gene matches: 5. The CDR3 runs to 15 residues. The DNA of the CDR3 is TGCGCCAGCAGCCAAGAGACAGGGATGAGCTATGGCTACACCTTC. This encodes CASSQETGMSYGYTF.

The table lists this clone with a count of one. V usage is TRBV9 and J usage is TRBJ1-1; no firm D call. The CDR3 loop spans 15 amino acids. Germline V gene sequence: CDR1 SGDLS, CDR2 YYNGEE. The V and J ends lost 4 bases and 4 bases respectively, with 17 bases between them. The CDR3 DNA reads as TGTGCCAGCAGCCCCTGGGTGGGAGAAGTCACTGAAGCTTTCTTT. Protein sequence: CASSPWVGEVTEAFF.

Turning to this clone: This sample includes further DNA sequences coding for the same CDR3. The chain carries TRBV27 and TRBJ2-1; D call uncertain. The CDR3 is 13 residues long. V was shortened by 5 bases and J by 1 base, with 6 bases between the two germline ends. Per the germline V gene, CDR1 is MNHEY and CDR2 is SMNVEV (reference sequence). The CDR3 protein is CASSGSSYNEQFF. The DNA of the CDR3 is TGTGCCAGCAGTGGTTCTTCCTACAATGAGCAGTTCTTC.

CDR3 coding DNA: TGTGCCAGCAGTGGGCGACAGGGACTCACCGGGGAGCTGTTTTTT. Translating it yields CASSGRQGLTGELFF. The chain is built from TRBV6-1 and TRBJ2-2, with D tentatively TRBD1 (7 bases). Trimming left V 4 bases short and J 4 bases short, with 13 bases between. The germline V gene encodes CDR1 MNHNS and CDR2 SASEGT. This CDR3 region has 15 residues.

J is TRBJ2-1 and V is TRBV7-9; D is ambiguous. The CDR3 consists of 13 residues. Germline loops: CDR1 SEHNR, CDR2 FQNEAQ (reference sequence). Trimming left V 11 bases short and J 4 bases short, with 15 bases between. The CDR3 nucleotides are TGTGCCGGGGTTGCGTTGCTGTACAATGAGCAGTTCTTC. It encodes CAGVALLYNEQFF.

CDR3 sequence (DNA): TGCGCCAGCAGCCAAGGGGGGGGGCCCAAAGAGACCCAGTACTTC. Encoded protein: CASSQGGGPKETQYF. This sequence joins TRBV4-3 and TRBJ2-5, with a tentative D call TRBD2 (7 bases). The CDR3 is made up of 15 amino acids. In germline, CDR1 is LGHNA, CDR2 YSLEER. Trimming took off 1 base at V and 3 bases at J, with 12 bases between the two ends.

The rearrangement uses TRBV30 and TRBJ2-3; 12 bases align to TRBD2. Trimming at V came to 1 base and at J to 2 bases, leaving 7 bases not matched to a gene. Germline V gives CDR1 GTSNPN, CDR2 SVGIG (reference sequence). The CDR3 has 17 amino acids. For the CDR3, the DNA is TGTGCCTGGAGTGCCCCAAGACTAGCGGGAGTCACAGATACGCAGTATTTT. Translation gives CAWSAPRLAGVTDTQYF. The variable domain in full, completed from reference TRBV30 and TRBJ2-3, reads SQTIHQWPATLVQPVGSPLSLECTVEGTSNPNLYWYRQAAGRGLQLLFYSVGIGQISSEVPQNLSASRPQDRQFILSSKKLLLSDSGFYLCAWSAPRLAGVTDTQYFGPGTRLTVL.

The rearrangement joins TRBV14 to TRBJ1-2; no firm D call. CDR1 and CDR2 (germline): SGHDN, FVKESK. V was pared by 0 bases and J by 4 bases, with 12 bases between. The CDR3 sequence is 15 residues long. Here the CDR3 DNA reads TGTGCCAGCAGCCAAGAGTCAAGGCCGATCTATGGCTACACCTTC. Translating it yields CASSQESRPIYGYTF.